Listed below are T cell receptor beta chains from one sample, sequenced in a study of T cells in localized non-small cell lung cancer. The data were produced by immunoSEQ multiplex PCR, yet TCRdb's version contains in-frame clones alone and is incomplete. The repertoire includes 130,000 or so clones, approximately 88% of them detected once, and over 1.5% sits in the top ten. Sequences were derived from peripheral blood, sampled before any cancer treatment. Source of these receptors: a female donor older than 55 with stage I lung adenocarcinoma. The CDR3 runs from the conserved cysteine through the conserved F or W. A D gene is named only where the DNA matches it firmly. Where a row states a size, it is once, few, many or the class of an expanded clone; other rows omit it.

clone size | J gene | D gene | V gene | CDR3 DNA | CDR3 protein
once | TRBJ2-3 | NA | TRBV4-2 | TGTGCCAGCAGCCACCCTAGGGGGGATACGCAGTATTTT | CASSHPRGDTQYF
NA | TRBJ2-5 | NA | TRBV28 | TGTGCCAGCAATAAAGACAGACAAGAGACCCAGTACTTC | CASNKDRQETQYF
NA | TRBJ2-5 | TRBD2 | TRBV5-4 | TGTGCCAGCAGTGCGGGAGGGACTCCTCAAGAGACCCAGTACTTC | CASSAGGTPQETQYF
NA | TRBJ2-3 | TRBD1 | TRBV2 | TGTGCCAGCGCCCGGACAGGCTACACAGATACGCAGTATTTT | CASARTGYTDTQYF
NA | TRBJ2-3 | NA | TRBV29-1 | TGCAGCGCCAATGAGGGCACAGATACGCAGTATTTT | CSANEGTDTQYF
NA | TRBJ1-5 | NA | TRBV6-6 | TGTGCCAGCAGTTTCCTAATATCTCAGCCCCAGCATTTT | CASSFLISQPQHF
NA | TRBJ1-5 | NA | TRBV6-6 | TGTGCCAGCAGTTTTTCCGGTCCAAATCAGCCCCAGCATTTT | CASSFSGPNQPQHF
NA | TRBJ2-5 | NA | TRBV28 | TGTGCCAGCATTGGGGACCGCGAGACCCAGTACTTC | CASIGDRETQYF
NA | TRBJ2-2 | TRBD1 | TRBV16 | TGTGCCAGCAGCCAACCGGGACAGAAGAACACCGGGGAGCTGTTTTTT | CASSQPGQKNTGELFF
NA | TRBJ2-1 | NA | TRBV7-3 | TGTGCCAGCAGCCCCGCCTTGGGGGGTGCCTACAATGAGCAGTTCTTC | CASSPALGGAYNEQFF
NA | TRBJ1-1 | NA | TRBV11-2 | TGTGCCAGCAGCTTAGAGGGGGGGACACACACTGAAGCTTTCTTT | CASSLEGGTHTEAFF
NA | TRBJ2-5 | NA | TRBV9 | TGTGCCAGCAGCGTGGGGCAGGGACCTCTAGAGACCCAGTACTTC | CASSVGQGPLETQYF
NA | TRBJ2-2 | NA | TRBV5-4 | TGTGCCAGCAGCCTCAGACGGACCGGGGAGCTGTTTTTT | CASSLRRTGELFF
NA | TRBJ2-5 | TRBD1 | TRBV5-5 | TGTGCCAGCAGCTTGGAGTGGCAGGGGGTGACCCAGTACTTC | CASSLEWQGVTQYF
NA | TRBJ2-7 | NA | TRBV6-5 | TGTGCCAGCAGCCCCGACCACGAGCAGTACTTC | CASSPDHEQYF
NA | TRBJ1-2 | NA | TRBV4-2 | TGTGCCAGCAGCCATTTTTCCCCTGAGGGCAACTATGGCTACACCTTC | CASSHFSPEGNYGYTF
NA | TRBJ2-3 | NA | TRBV18 | TGTGCCAGCCTTCGGTTGGGGGAGCGAAGCACAGATACGCAGTATTTT | CASLRLGERSTDTQYF
NA | TRBJ2-7 | NA | TRBV7-9 | TGTGCCAGCAGCGACGGGACTGGATCCTACGAGCAGTACTTC | CASSDGTGSYEQYF
NA | TRBJ2-1 | NA | TRBV29-1 | TGCAGCGTTGGACAGAATGAGCAGTTCTTC | CSVGQNEQFF
NA | TRBJ1-5 | NA | TRBV7-8 | TGTGCCAGCAGCCAACAATACCGGGACGGAAAAATCAATCAGCCCCAGCATTTT | CASSQQYRDGKINQPQHF
NA | TRBJ1-3 | NA | TRBV30 | TGTGCCTGGAGTGTATCTAACTCTGGAAACACCATATATTTT | CAWSVSNSGNTIYF
NA | TRBJ1-2 | NA | TRBV27 | TGTGCCAGCAGTTCGCCGCAGGGGAACTATGGCTACACCTTC | CASSSPQGNYGYTF
NA | TRBJ2-7 | NA | TRBV27 | TGTGCCAGCAGTTTTGCAGCGGGACAATACGAGCAGTACTTC | CASSFAAGQYEQYF
NA | TRBJ2-5 | TRBD1 | TRBV7-8 | TGTGCCAGCAGCTTTACAGGGGGCGGAGGGGAGACCCAGTACTTC | CASSFTGGGGETQYF
NA | TRBJ2-7 | NA | TRBV2 | TGTGCCAGCAGTGTTGGGGAGTACTACGAGCAGTACTTC | CASSVGEYYEQYF
NA | TRBJ2-1 | NA | TRBV5-4 | TGTGCCAGCAGGACGTCGCCGGGGGTCGATGAGCAGTTCTTC | CASRTSPGVDEQFF
NA | TRBJ2-1 | NA | TRBV9 | TGTGCCAGCAGCGTAGTGGGGGAACAGGAGCAGTTCTTC | CASSVVGEQEQFF
NA | TRBJ2-1 | TRBD2 | TRBV7-2 | TGTGCCAGCAGCTTAATAGCGGGAGAGAGCTACAATGAGCAGTTCTTC | CASSLIAGESYNEQFF
NA | TRBJ1-1 | NA | TRBV28 | TGTGCCAGCAGTTTTTCCCAGACTGAAGCTTTCTTT | CASSFSQTEAFF
NA | TRBJ2-2 | TRBD2 | TRBV4-1 | TGCGCCAGCAGCCCGGGACTAGCAACCGGGGAGCTGTTTTTT | CASSPGLATGELFF
NA | TRBJ2-7 | NA | TRBV18 | TGTGCCAGCTCAACACCGACGGGCGGGCGTTACGAGCAGTACTTC | CASSTPTGGRYEQYF
NA | TRBJ2-1 | NA | TRBV28 | TGTGCCAGCAGTGTTATCAAGGAGCAGTTCTTC | CASSVIKEQFF
few | TRBJ2-2 | NA | TRBV5-1 | TGCGCCAGCAGCCCCAATGTGGGCACCGGGGAGCTGTTTTTT | CASSPNVGTGELFF
NA | TRBJ2-2 | NA | TRBV7-6 | TGTGCCAGCAGCCCCCAACCGACCGGGGAGCTGTTTTTT | CASSPQPTGELFF
NA | TRBJ1-1 | NA | TRBV6-1 | TGTGCCAGCAGGACCTTCGGACAGACTGAAGCTTTCTTT | CASRTFGQTEAFF
NA | TRBJ2-1 | NA | TRBV11-2 | TGTGCCAGCAGCTTAGTTATTCGCGGTGAGCAGTTCTTC | CASSLVIRGEQFF
NA | TRBJ2-1 | TRBD2 | TRBV5-8 | TGTGCCAGCAGCTCGGGACTAGCGGCATGGAATGAGCAGTTCTTC | CASSSGLAAWNEQFF
NA | TRBJ2-6 | NA | TRBV18 | TGTGCCAGCTCACCACTGAGCGCCGGGGCCAACGTCCTGACTTTC | CASSPLSAGANVLTF
NA | TRBJ2-1 | NA | TRBV19 | TGTGCCAGTAGTCTCCGACTGGACAATGAGCAGTTCTTC | CASSLRLDNEQFF
NA | TRBJ2-7 | NA | TRBV10-3 | TGTGCCATCAGTGAGTCGTTAGGGGATTGGTACGAGCAGTACTTC | CAISESLGDWYEQYF
NA | TRBJ1-4 | NA | TRBV6-6 | TGTGCCAGCAGTTACTCGATCCCAGCCAATGAAAAACTGTTTTTT | CASSYSIPANEKLFF
NA | TRBJ2-3 | TRBD2 | TRBV6-1 | TGTGCCAGCAGTGAAGATGGATTCGGGGGGGGAGCGAGCACAGATACGCAGTATTTT | CASSEDGFGGGASTDTQYF
few | TRBJ1-2 | NA | TRBV4-1 | TGCGCCAGCAGCCAATTCGGGACAATCTATGGCTACACCTTC | CASSQFGTIYGYTF
NA | TRBJ2-3 | NA | TRBV6-6 | TGTGCCAGCAGTTACGGGGGAGGAATGGTAGATACGCAGTATTTT | CASSYGGGMVDTQYF
NA | TRBJ1-5 | NA | TRBV9 | TGTGCCAGCAGCGCGGCTGGAAAGAATCAGCCCCAGCATTTT | CASSAAGKNQPQHF
NA | TRBJ1-1 | NA | TRBV11-2 | TGTGCCAGCACCTCGGGGGCCATGAACACTGAAGCTTTCTTT | CASTSGAMNTEAFF
once | TRBJ2-1 | TRBD2 | TRBV5-4 | TGTGCCAGCAGCTTGGTGGTGTCTAGCGGGAATGAGCAGTTCTTC | CASSLVVSSGNEQFF
NA | TRBJ2-7 | TRBD2 | TRBV7-9 | TGTGCCAGCAGCCCTTTCCCGCGGGGGGATTTGTACGAGCAGTACTTC | CASSPFPRGDLYEQYF
NA | TRBJ1-1 | TRBD1 | TRBV29-1 | TGCAGCGTGAAGAATCGGACAGGAGTGGAAGCTTTCTTT | CSVKNRTGVEAFF
NA | TRBJ1-2 | TRBD1 | TRBV14 | TGTGCCAGCAGCCAAGTACCGGGACAGGGGACTAACTATGGCTACACCTTC | CASSQVPGQGTNYGYTF
few | TRBJ2-1 | TRBD2 | TRBV7-9 | TGTGCCAGCAGCTTAGGACTAGCGGTCAATGAGCAGTTCTTC | CASSLGLAVNEQFF
NA | TRBJ2-7 | NA | TRBV25-1 | TGTGCCAGCAGTGAATTAGCAGGGAGGTCCTACGAGCAGTACTTC | CASSELAGRSYEQYF
NA | TRBJ2-7 | TRBD1 | TRBV5-1 | TGCGCCAGCAGCTTGGGACAGGGGGACGTAATTTCCTACGAGCAGTACTTC | CASSLGQGDVISYEQYF
NA | TRBJ2-3 | NA | TRBV5-1 | TGCGCCAGCAGCTCCACAGGGCGGGGTAACACAGATACGCAGTATTTT | CASSSTGRGNTDTQYF
NA | TRBJ2-2 | NA | TRBV7-9 | TGTGCCAGCAGCGCCGGACCGGGATTGGGCACCGGGGAGCTGTTTTTT | CASSAGPGLGTGELFF